This T cell receptor beta chain was identified in a study of T cell clonality in common variable immunodeficiency. Some clones are missing from TCRdb's copy, which holds only in-frame ones; the method was immunoSEQ multiplex PCR. This set yields about 52,000 clones and no singletons; the top ten hold 2% to 2.5%. Looked up from germline, CDR1 is KGHSH and CDR2 is LQKENI. Trimming took 2 bases from V and 7 from J, leaving 11 bases between them. The CDR3 has 13 residues. Many counts were recorded for this clone. The read halts 3 residues ahead of the CDR3 end, with the missing end drawn from the germline J gene.

The specimen was peripheral blood mononuclear cells. The chain is built from TRBV18 and TRBJ1-2; no definite D call. This clonotype was sampled from a person between 18 and 75 years old in good health. The part of the CDR3 DNA that was read is TGTGCCAGCTCACCAGAGACAAAAGGTGGC. Amino acid sequence: CASSPETKGG. The whole CDR3 is CASSPETKGGYTF.